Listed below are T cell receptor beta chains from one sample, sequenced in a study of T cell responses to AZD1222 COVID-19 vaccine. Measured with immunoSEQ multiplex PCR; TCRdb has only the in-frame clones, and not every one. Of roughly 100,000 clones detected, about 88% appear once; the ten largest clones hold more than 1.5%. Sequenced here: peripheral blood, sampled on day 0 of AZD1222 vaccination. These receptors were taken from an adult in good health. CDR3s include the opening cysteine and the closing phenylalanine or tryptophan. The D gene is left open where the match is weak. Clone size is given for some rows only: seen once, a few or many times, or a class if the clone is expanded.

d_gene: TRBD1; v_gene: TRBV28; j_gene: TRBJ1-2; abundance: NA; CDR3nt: TGTGCCAGCAGTTTATACGGGGACAGGGGGTTAGGCTACACCTTC; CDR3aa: CASSLYGDRGLGYTF
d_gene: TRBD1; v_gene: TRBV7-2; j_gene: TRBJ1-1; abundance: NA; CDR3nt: TGTGCCAGCAGTCTTTACGGACAGGGGGCCGTGGGAGCTTTCTTT; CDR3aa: CASSLYGQGAVGAFF
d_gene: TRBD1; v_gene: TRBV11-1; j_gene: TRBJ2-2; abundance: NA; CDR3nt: TGTGCCAGCAGCCGGGACAGGAACACCGGGGAGCTGTTTTTT; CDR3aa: CASSRDRNTGELFF
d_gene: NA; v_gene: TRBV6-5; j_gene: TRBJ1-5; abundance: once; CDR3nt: TGTGCCAGCAAAGGCTTGATAGAGGAAGGGCCCCAGCATTTT; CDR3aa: CASKGLIEEGPQHF
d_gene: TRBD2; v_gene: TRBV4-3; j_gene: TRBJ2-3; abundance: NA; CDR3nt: TGCGCCAGCAGCCAGACCTTAGCGGGGGAACAAGATACGCAGTATTTT; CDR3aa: CASSQTLAGEQDTQYF
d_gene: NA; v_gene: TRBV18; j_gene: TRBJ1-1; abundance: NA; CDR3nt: TGTGCCAGCTCATCCAATAGTCCAGGGTTGGACACTGAAGCTTTCTTT; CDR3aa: CASSSNSPGLDTEAFF
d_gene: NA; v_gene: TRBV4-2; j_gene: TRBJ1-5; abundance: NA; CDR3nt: TGTGCCAGCAGCCAGAATAGACAGTTTTTTAGCAATCAGCCCCAGCATTTT; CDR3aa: CASSQNRQFFSNQPQHF
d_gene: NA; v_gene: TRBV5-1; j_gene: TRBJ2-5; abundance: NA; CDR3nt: TGCGCCAGCAGCCGTACCGGGACACAACAAGAGACCCAGTACTTC; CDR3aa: CASSRTGTQQETQYF
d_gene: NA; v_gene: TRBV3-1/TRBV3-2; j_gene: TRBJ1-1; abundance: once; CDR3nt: TGTGCCAGCAGCCAAGATGACAGGTGGAACACTGAAGCTTTCTTT; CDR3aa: CASSQDDRWNTEAFF
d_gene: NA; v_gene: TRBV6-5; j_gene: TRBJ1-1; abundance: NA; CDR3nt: TGTGCCAGCAGATTACAGGTGCCGAACACTGAAGCTTTCTTT; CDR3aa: CASRLQVPNTEAFF